These 20 T cell receptor beta chains share one sample of origin, sequenced in a study of blood T cell repertoires in COVID-19 (dated by TCRdb to 2019 to 2021). Libraries were built with the immunoSEQ multiplex PCR assay. Entries here come from immuneACCESS through TCRdb and include only in-frame sequences with V and J called. Some clones fail to appear in such tables; in the studies checked, an unresolved V gene covers under half of the shortfall, and the cause of the remainder is unknown. The sample records tens of thousands of clones, 80% to 90% of which are singletons. Together, the top ten hold about 1.2% of the sample. Sequenced: peripheral blood. The receptors were gathered from a man aged 55 to 70 with acute or convalescent COVID-19.

The chain carries TRBV27 and TRBJ2-3; 9 nucleotides align to TRBD1. From germline, CDR1 is MNHEY and CDR2 SMNVEV (reference sequence). The V gene end was trimmed by 0 bases and the J gene end by 2 bases; junction bases not matched to a gene: 6. The CDR3 sequence is 17 residues long. CDR3 sequence: CASSLSGQGPDTDTQYF. CDR3 nucleotides: TGTGCCAGCAGTTTATCGGGACAGGGCCCTGACACAGATACGCAGTATTTT.

This clone has only a few counts. The V call is TRBV28, the J call TRBJ2-4; D is ambiguous. Germline CDR1 is MDHEN and CDR2 is SYDVKM. Trimming shortened V by 3 bases and J by 1 base, and 13 bases separated the two germline ends. The CDR3 spans 16 residues. For the CDR3, the DNA is TGTGCCAGCAGTTTCGTTAGCCTGGGTGCCAAAAACATTCAGTACTTC. This codes for CASSFVSLGAKNIQYF.

J is TRBJ2-7 and V is TRBV10-2; a possible D gene is TRBD2 (6 bases). The CDR3 loop spans 14 amino acids. V was trimmed by 5 bases and J by 6 bases, leaving 17 bases between them. Germline-derived CDR1 and CDR2 are WSHSY and SAAADI. CDR3 nucleotides: TGCGCCAGCAGTATCTCGGGACTTCTGGGCGAGCAGTACTTC. Translating it yields CASSISGLLGEQYF.

This clone has only a few counts. The sample carries other DNA sequences with the same CDR3. This chain uses TRBV4-1 with TRBJ1-4, with a possible D match to TRBD1 (6 bases). This CDR3 is built from 15 residues. The V and J ends lost 1 base and 3 bases respectively, with 9 bases between them. Germline CDR1 and CDR2: MGHRA and YSYEKL. CDR3 region: CASSQGGGANEKLFF. CDR3 nucleotides: TGCGCCAGCAGCCAAGGGGGGGGCGCTAATGAAAAACTGTTTTTT.

The rearrangement uses TRBV3-1 (or the pseudogene TRBV3-2) and TRBJ2-2, with TRBD2 as a possible D gene (5 bases). Trimming stripped 2 bases from V and 3 bases from J, with 13 bases between. Germline V lookup: CDR1 LGHDT, CDR2 YNNKEL (reference sequence). The length of the CDR3 is 16 residues. The CDR3 DNA is TGTGCCAGCAGCCAACATTTTAGGCGGGACACCGGGGAGCTGTTTTTT. Protein sequence: CASSQHFRRDTGELFF.

The chain carries TRBV2 and TRBJ2-1; D possibly corresponds to TRBD1 (6 bases). This CDR3 spans 12 amino acids. With 10 bases removed from V and 9 bases from J, the gap between germline ends came to 16 bases. Germline V gene lookup returns CDR1 SNHLY and CDR2 FYNNEI. The CDR3 is CATRHRVGEQFF. The CDR3 coding sequence is TGTGCCACCAGACACAGGGTTGGTGAGCAGTTCTTC.

V usage is TRBV5-5 and J usage is TRBJ2-1; TRBD2 matches at 12 bases. There are 15 residues in the CDR3. CDR1 and CDR2 (germline): SGHKS, YYEKEE (reference sequence). J lost 9 bases, V lost 0 bases, and 4 bases had no gene match. The CDR3 DNA sequence: TGTGCCAGCAGCTTGGAGACTAGCGGGAGCAGTGAGCAGTTCTTC. Its translation: CASSLETSGSSEQFF.

This chain connects TRBV7-2 to TRBJ1-1; possibly TRBD1 for D (5 bases). Germline loops: CDR1 SGHTA, CDR2 FQGNSA. Trimming took 1 base from V and 9 from J, leaving 18 bases between them. The CDR3 totals 15 residues. The DNA for the CDR3 is TGTGCCAGCAGCTTAGATTGGGGCAGGCGAGCAAAAGCTTTCTTT. This translates into CASSLDWGRRAKAFF.

This clone came up once. The rearrangement joins TRBV15 to TRBJ2-4; D is possibly TRBD2 (6 bases). Trimming left V 0 bases short and J 0 bases short, with 12 bases between. CDR1 and CDR2 from the germline V gene are LNHNV and YYDKDF (reference sequence). The CDR3 extends over 17 amino acids. The CDR3 DNA reads as TGTGCCACCAGCAGAGAAAAGGAGGGAGTAGCCAAAAACATTCAGTACTTC. Translating gives CATSREKEGVAKNIQYF.

This clone occurred a few times. The chain employs TRBV19 and TRBJ1-6, with 8 bases aligning to TRBD1. The V segment lost 4 bases and the J segment 12 bases; nucleotides outside the gene matches: 8. Germline CDR1 LNHDA, CDR2 SQIVND (reference sequence). The CDR3 sequence is 14 residues long. CDR3: CASSTDRAAGPLHF. The DNA of the CDR3 is TGTGCCAGTAGTACGGACAGGGCTGCGGGACCCCTCCACTTT.

This clone was picked up one time. The V and J genes are TRBV2 and TRBJ2-7; weak D call: TRBD1 (6 bases). V dropped 5 bases and J dropped 0 bases, with 8 bases sitting between them. Germline CDR1 SNHLY, CDR2 FYNNEI. This CDR3 has 13 residues. CDR3: CASSSGASYEQYF. CDR3 DNA: TGTGCCAGCAGTTCAGGGGCCTCCTACGAGCAGTACTTC.

This chain's CDR3 is CASSETVGDSETQYF. The DNA for the CDR3 is TGTGCCAGCAGCGAGACCGTGGGGGACTCGGAGACCCAGTACTTC. The chain joins TRBV9 to TRBJ2-5; a weak D match, TRBD2 (6 bases). Germline CDR1 SGDLS, CDR2 YYNGEE. With 3 bases removed from V and 5 bases from J, the gap between germline ends came to 17 bases. This CDR3 region has 15 residues.

This clone occurred once. The V call is TRBV7-2, the J call TRBJ2-7, with 7 bases lining up with TRBD2. Germline values: CDR1 SGHTA, CDR2 FQGNSA. This CDR3 region has 17 residues. With V trimmed by 1 base and J by 1 base, 10 bases remained unmatched. The CDR3 DNA reads TGTGCCAGCAGCTTAGTGGGAGGGTCGGCGGGTTCCTACGAGCAGTACTTC. Protein sequence: CASSLVGGSAGSYEQYF.

The chain joins TRBV27 to TRBJ2-7; 12 positions match TRBD1. This CDR3 is built from 14 residues. The trim removed 6 bases at V and 7 bases at J, leaving 7 bases unmatched. Germline CDR1 MNHEY, CDR2 SMNVEV (reference sequence). CDR3 region: CASSPGQGAGEQYF. CDR3 bases: TGTGCCAGCAGCCCGGGACAGGGGGCGGGGGAGCAGTACTTC.

The chain joins TRBV3-1 (or the pseudogene TRBV3-2) to TRBJ2-1, with 8 bases identical to TRBD1. J was trimmed by 1 base and V by 0 bases; bases with no gene match: 11. Germline CDR1 and CDR2: LGHDT and YNNKEL (reference sequence). The CDR3 consists of 19 residues. The CDR3 loop reads CASSQDPGGQGASYNEQFF. DNA of the CDR3: TGTGCCAGCAGCCAAGATCCTGGAGGGCAGGGGGCATCCTACAATGAGCAGTTCTTC.

The chain has TRBV3-1 (or the pseudogene TRBV3-2) and TRBJ2-5; TRBD1 is a possible D gene (6 bases). The germline V gene has CDR1 LGHDT and CDR2 YNNKEL (reference sequence). V lost 1 base to trimming and J lost 12 bases, with 12 bases between them. The CDR3 runs to 12 residues. CDR3 sequence (DNA): TGTGCCAGCAGCCAAGGGGGGACACATAAGTACTTC. Translated: CASSQGGTHKYF.

The J gene is TRBJ2-5, the V gene TRBV5-4, with 9 bases aligning to TRBD1. Germline CDR1 SGHNT, CDR2 YYREEE (reference sequence). V lost 4 bases and J lost 5; bases outside the gene matches: 9. The CDR3 has 15 residues. The CDR3 loop is CASSPPGTGKETQYF. The CDR3 region has the DNA TGTGCCAGCAGCCCACCCGGGACAGGGAAGGAGACCCAGTACTTC. The complete variable domain, with remaining parts taken from reference TRBV5-4 and TRBJ2-5, reads ETGVTQSPTHLIKTRGQQVTLRCSSQSGHNTVSWYQQALGQGPQFIFQYYREEENGRGNFPPRFSGLQFPNYSSELNVNALELDDSALYLCASSPPGTGKETQYFGPGTRLLVL.

The chain combines TRBV19 with TRBJ1-5; 10 nucleotides agree with TRBD1. Germline loops: CDR1 LNHDA, CDR2 SQIVND (reference sequence). V dropped 7 bases and J dropped 4; count of bases not matched to a gene: 7. CDR3 length: 15 amino acids. The CDR3: CASKMEGQGNQPQHF. The CDR3 bases are TGTGCCAGTAAGATGGAGGGACAGGGGAATCAGCCCCAGCATTTT. The entire variable domain, with the rest obtained from reference TRBV19 and TRBJ1-5, is as follows: DGGITQSPKYLFRKEGQNVTLSCEQNLNHDAMYWYRQDPGQGLRLIYYSQIVNDFQKGDIAEGYSVSREKKESFPLTVTSAQKNPTAFYLCASKMEGQGNQPQHFGDGTRLSIL.

J is TRBJ2-7 and V is TRBV3-1 (or the pseudogene TRBV3-2); D perhaps matches TRBD2 (6 bases). The CDR3 is 17 amino acids. The germline V gene encodes CDR1 LGHDT and CDR2 YNNKEL (reference sequence). The V gene lost 1 base and the J gene lost 3 bases, with 19 bases spanning the gap. In nucleotides, the CDR3 is TGTGCCAGCAGCCAAGGAGGCCCCATCGGGAGAAACTACGAGCAGTACTTC. This sequence encodes CASSQGGPIGRNYEQYF.

This clone was detected only a few times. The V call is TRBV11-2, the J call TRBJ2-1; 7 nucleotides match TRBD2. Germline CDR1 SGHAT, CDR2 FQNNGV. There are 16 residues in the CDR3. J gave up 4 bases and V 5 bases, and 11 bases lay outside the gene matches. The CDR3 DNA reads TGTGCCAGCAGCACGCTACCAGCCGGGAGGTACAATGAGCAGTTCTTC. Encoded protein: CASSTLPAGRYNEQFF.